These 9 T cell receptor beta chains originate from one sample sequenced in a study of T-cell memory formation after mild COVID-19. TCRdb reprocessed the 5' RACE reads via MiXCR and lists one record per CDR3 protein. The data show 540,000 or so distinct CDR3 sequences, over 20% seen once. Sequenced: PBMCs or a T cell subset sorted from them (not recorded which). Every receptor here comes from an adult woman who had mild COVID-19 (a few samples of this study predate the infection). Cell type and time point are not known.

V is TRBV18 and J is TRBJ2-7, with D possibly matching TRBD1 (6 bases). Trimming took 2 bases from V and 7 from J, leaving 18 bases between them. The CDR3 runs 15 residues. Per germline, CDR1 KGHSH and CDR2 LQKENI. CDR3 sequence reads: CASSPKESGDREQYF. CDR3 coding DNA: TGTGCCAGCTCACCAAAGGAGTCAGGGGATCGGGAGCAGTACTTC.

This clonotype occurred once. V and J are TRBV11-1 and TRBJ2-2, with 8 nucleotides matching TRBD1. With 4 bases clipped from V and 8 bases from J, the junction kept 9 bases outside the gene matches. Germline V gene data show CDR1 as SGHAT and CDR2 as FQDESV (reference sequence). The CDR3 contains 15 residues. This CDR3 reads CASSWGQATAGELFF. DNA for the CDR3: TGTGCCAGCAGCTGGGGACAGGCAACGGCAGGGGAGCTGTTTTTT.

This clonotype was picked up a small number of times. The chain recombines TRBV12-5 with TRBJ2-3, with D perhaps matching TRBD1 (5 bases). The CDR3 loop spans 14 amino acids. V lost 5 bases, J lost 3 bases, and 12 bases lay in between. Germline V gene sequence: CDR1 LGHNT, CDR2 FRNRAP. The CDR3 DNA reads TGTGCTAGTGGTCCGCAGGGTCGAACAGATACGCAGTATTTT. Protein product: CASGPQGRTDTQYF.

This chain joins TRBV3-1 and TRBJ2-5, with TRBD2 identical over 8 bases. Trimming took 1 base from V and 4 from J; bases not matched to a gene: 14. The CDR3 loop spans 18 amino acids. Germline V CDR1 and CDR2: LGHDT, YNNKEL (reference sequence). For the CDR3, the DNA is TGTGCCAGCAGCCAAGCCTCTACCGGGGGGGCCTGGGGAGAGACCCAGTACTTC. It translates to CASSQASTGGAWGETQYF.

Regarding this clonotype: A much larger clonotype is one base distant, so this may be a read error. The J gene is TRBJ2-7, the V gene TRBV29-1, with D perhaps matching TRBD1 or TRBD2 (5 bases each). The germline gives CDR1 SQVTM, CDR2 ANQGSEA. The CDR3 has 12 amino acids. Here the CDR3 reads CSDEGTSYEQYF. In DNA form, the CDR3 reads TGCAGCGATGAAGGGACCTCCTACGAGCAGTACTTC.

This chain connects TRBV6-2 or TRBV6-3 to TRBJ1-6; D ambiguous. Trimming stripped 6 bases from V and 7 bases from J, with 13 bases between. This CDR3 region has 14 residues. From germline, CDR1 is MNHEY and CDR2 SVGEGT. CDR3 coding DNA: TGTGCCAGCAGCTTCTTCCTGGGGAATTCACCCCTCCACTTT. Translated, it gives CASSFFLGNSPLHF.

The chain carries TRBV6-2 or TRBV6-3 and TRBJ2-7, with D possibly matching TRBD1 (6 bases). Per germline, CDR1 MNHEY and CDR2 SVGEGT. The V end was cut by 2 bases, the J end by 2 bases, with 10 bases between. The CDR3 runs 14 residues. The CDR3 protein is CASSYTTGPYEQYF. DNA for the CDR3: TGTGCCAGCAGTTACACCACAGGGCCCTACGAGCAGTACTTC.

The gene calls are TRBV15 and TRBJ2-7; 9 bases map to TRBD1. Germline-derived CDR1 and CDR2 are LNHNV and YYDKDF (reference sequence). With V trimmed by 6 bases and J by 6 bases, 9 bases remained unmatched. This CDR3 comprises 14 residues. In DNA form, the CDR3 reads TGTGCCACCAGAAAACCGGGACAGGGATCCGAGCAGTACTTC. Residues: CATRKPGQGSEQYF.

The chain employs TRBV4-1 and TRBJ1-5, with unresolved D. Trimming took 3 bases from V and 9 from J, leaving 12 bases between them. Germline-derived CDR1 and CDR2 are MGHRA and YSYEKL. CDR3 length equals 13 residues. The CDR3 loop is CASSQPGGGPQHF. As DNA, the CDR3 is TGCGCCAGCAGCCAGCCGGGTGGTGGGCCCCAGCATTTT.